This T cell receptor beta chain was captured by sequencing in a study of T cell responses to AZD1222 COVID-19 vaccine (dated by TCRdb to about 2021). Regarding the study in general: AZD1222 recipients given second doses at about 4 weeks or at about 12 weeks were pooled, since spike-specific TCR depth and breadth were not found to differ between the two schedules. TCR sequencing covered some 240 trial participants: 200 to 210 given two doses of AZD1222 and 26 given two doses of MenACWY control vaccine. Trial participants were enrolled by age into subgroups of 18-55, 56-69 and 70-plus years, and 148, 28 and 57 TCR-sequenced participants, respectively, were included in these subgroups.

From the cysteine through the phenylalanine, the CDR3 covers 16 amino acids. The sequence is cut down to CDR3 DNA, 48 bases in frame from base 1. After removal of 6 bases from V and 9 bases from J, the junction retains 8 bases not matched to a gene. The germline V gene sets CDR1 to SNHLY and CDR2 to FYNNEI. The CDR3 regions of human TCRbeta chains were analyzed by immunosequencing. In the authors' own workflow: Repertoire TCRs were matched against a reference library of SARS-CoV-2-specific TCRs generated with the MIRA antigen-specificity platform. Breadth was defined as the fraction of unique TCRs that were SARS-CoV-2-associated. Depth was defined as the fraction of total T cells that were SARS-CoV-2-associated. Using the MIRA data, each spike-specific TCR was assigned both to the spike region to which the TCR was reactive and to a CD4 or CD8 class. Log10-transformed breadth and depth values were compared by one-way ANOVA with Sidak's multiple comparisons tests. TCRdb re-hosts the immuneACCESS table, in-frame sequences only. Its copies lack some clones; in the studies checked, an unresolved V gene accounts for under half of them, and the cause for the rest is not known. Clone size and the V and J calls come from that table; the DNA yielded D and trimming. The sample table records over 100,000 clones; over 75% of these occur just once. Under 4.5% of the sample rests with the top ten.

Sample time point, as interpreted from the label and publication: baseline before first vaccination. The vaccinee samples were drawn from two UK trials, COV001 and COV002, one of which was a single-blind randomized controlled phase 2/3 trial testing AZD1222 (ChAdOx1 nCoV-19) in healthy adults. Trial participant PBMC samples were collected at day 0 and day 28 after the second dose for TCRbeta chain sequencing. Broad study findings and their caveats: Spike-specific TCR breadth and depth rose significantly after two AZD1222 doses compared with day 0 and with MenACWY recipients. No day 14 peak-response samples were available, so repertoires were characterized only after the peak T cell response. Most participants were white British and females outnumbered males, and the authors suggested that clonal diversity may have been underestimated. Reportedly, almost half of the unique spike-specific TCRs recognized epitopes lying outside the regions that are mutated in the B.1.351 and B.1.1.7 variants. In the small 56-69-year group, the increase in depth fell short of significance, most likely because of low power. Conclusions about previously exposed vaccinees are limited because only 6 or 7 AZD1222 recipients were SARS-CoV-2 seropositive at baseline. CD4 TCRs associated with the vaccine covered the entire spike protein, and the dominant responses were in regions 160-218 and 743-854.

As regards this clone: Its antigen is unknown. Within one base of it there is no much larger clone, and no base qualities were kept.

The TCR comes from an adult in good health. Here the chain combines TRBV2 and TRBJ2-1, with 16 bases in between that match TRBD2. Specimen: peripheral blood, collected on day 0 of AZD1222 vaccination. The CDR3 corresponds to CASRTGTSGGAFEQFF. The sequenced DNA: TGTGCCAGCAGAACCGGGACTAGCGGGGGGGCTTTTGAGCAGTTCTTC.